The rows below give T cell receptor beta chains drawn from one sample of a study of T cells in Graves' hyperthyroidism and ophthalmopathy. TCRdb reprocessed the multiplex PCR reads with MiXCR, giving one entry per CDR3 protein. The table shows hundreds of thousands of distinct CDR3 sequences, with more than 12% occurring only once. The specimen was blood. These receptor sequences come from a woman in her forties or fifties with Graves' ophthalmopathy. Each CDR3 is given with its conserved first and last residue. D genes are given only for firm matches. The size of a clone is reported for some rows only, either as once, few or many, or as a class for expanded clones.

-	TRBV24-1	TRBD2	TRBJ2-2	TGTGCCACCAGTACACCCCGGGAGGGACCGACCGGGGAGCTGTTTTTT	CATSTPREGPTGELFF
many	TRBV15	-	TRBJ2-3	TGTGCCACCAGCAGAGATCTTAGTAGCGCTCGCACAGATACGCAGTATTTT	CATSRDLSSARTDTQYF
many	TRBV6-2/TRBV6-3	-	TRBJ1-1	TGTGCCAGCAGTTACGCCCAGGGTTTGACTGAAGCTTTCTTT	CASSYAQGLTEAFF
few	TRBV19	TRBD1	TRBJ2-2	TGTGCCAGTACCGTGACAGGGGTTTCCGGGGAGCTGTTTTTT	CASTVTGVSGELFF
many	TRBV7-2	-	TRBJ2-7	TGTGCCAGCAGACCGACGTTGAGCTCCTACGAGCAGTACTTC	CASRPTLSSYEQYF
many	TRBV3-1	-	TRBJ2-5	TGTGCCAGCAGCCAAGATCTGGCGGAGACCCAGTACTTC	CASSQDLAETQYF
-	TRBV7-3	TRBD1	TRBJ2-5	TGTGCCAGCAGCTTAGGACAGGGAATGTACTTC	CASSLGQGMYF
many	TRBV5-1	-	TRBJ1-5	TGCGCCAGCAGCTTGGGGGGGAATAGCAATCAGCCCCAGCATTTT	CASSLGGNSNQPQHF
many	TRBV27	-	TRBJ2-1	TGTGCCAGCAGTTTAATATCTAGCGCCCTCTCCTACAATGAGCAGTTCTTC	CASSLISSALSYNEQFF
many	TRBV11-2	-	TRBJ2-1	TGTGCCAGCAGCTTATTGGGACGGGGATTTTCCTACAATGAGCAGTTCTTC	CASSLLGRGFSYNEQFF
many	TRBV12-3/TRBV12-4	TRBD2	TRBJ2-7	TGTGCCAGCACCCCCCCCAGGACTAGCGGGAGAGCCAATATCTACGAGCAGTACTTC	CASTPPRTSGRANIYEQYF
many	TRBV5-1	TRBD1	TRBJ2-1	TGCGCCAGCAGCACCGGGACAGGCAATTACAATGAGCAGTTCTTC	CASSTGTGNYNEQFF
many	TRBV27	TRBD2	TRBJ2-1	TGTGCCAGCAGTTTCCTAAAAGCCGGGACTAGCGGGAGTGGGCAGTTCTTC	CASSFLKAGTSGSGQFF
many	TRBV5-1	TRBD1	TRBJ1-2	TGTGCCAGCAGCTTGGACAGGGACTATGGCTACACCTTC	CASSLDRDYGYTF
-	TRBV6-5	TRBD2	TRBJ2-3	TGTGCCAGCAGTTACTCGAGGACTAGCGGGGGCAACACAGATACGCAGTATTTT	CASSYSRTSGGNTDTQYF